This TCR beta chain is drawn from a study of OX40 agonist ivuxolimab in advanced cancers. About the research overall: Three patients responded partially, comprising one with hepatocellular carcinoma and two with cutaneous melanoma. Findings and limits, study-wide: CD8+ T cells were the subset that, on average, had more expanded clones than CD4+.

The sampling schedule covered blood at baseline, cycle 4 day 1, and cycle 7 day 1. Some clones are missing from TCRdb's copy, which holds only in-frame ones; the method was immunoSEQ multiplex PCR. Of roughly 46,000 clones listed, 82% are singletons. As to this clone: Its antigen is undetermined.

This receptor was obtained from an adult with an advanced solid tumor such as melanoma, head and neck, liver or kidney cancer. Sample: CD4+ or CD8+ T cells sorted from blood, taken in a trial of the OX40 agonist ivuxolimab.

CDR3 protein: CASITQGSNEKLFF. CDR3 bases: TGTGCCAGCATCACACAGGGGAGTAATGAAAAACTGTTTTTT. This chain joins TRBV6-6 and TRBJ1-4; 7 bases are a match to TRBD1. Germline assignment: CDR1 MNHNY and CDR2 SVGAGI (reference sequence). The J segment lost 4 bases and the V segment lost 7 bases, leaving 6 bases of the junction unmatched. The CDR3 covers 14 residues.